This T cell receptor beta chain derives from a study of blood T cell repertoires in COVID-19 (TCRdb year 2020). At the level of the whole study: The collaborator samples originated in the United States, Italy and Spain and spanned the acute and convalescent phases of COVID-19. The samples were drawn from the first 160 participants of the ongoing ImmuneRACE study and from 1,200 or so subjects provided by 6 global collaborators. The material from the prospective study consisted of cDNA or gDNA derived from T cells, B-cell-depleted T cells, or PBMCs. The dataset comprised deeply sampled blood TCRbeta repertoires from subjects exposed to, actively infected with, or recovered from COVID-19. The repertoires were released in a freely available public database intended as a resource for research on the immune response to SARS-CoV-2. Where HLA class I and class II types were available, the types were taken from metadata supplied by the sample provider, not from assay-based typing. Nearly every sample came with metadata listing a de-identified subject ID, COVID-19 status, age in years and sex.

TCRbeta CDR3 regions were amplified from genomic DNA by means of the immunoSEQ Assay, a bias-controlled multiplex PCR. Under the source paper's analysis protocol: Nucleated cell counts per sample were estimated from amplification of reference gene primers within the assay. Sequence reads were collapsed and filtered to measure the absolute abundance of every unique TCRbeta CDR3 rearrangement. Productive Simpson clonality was computed per sample as the square root of Simpson's diversity index over productive rearrangements. TCRdb's version of the immuneACCESS table is confined to in-frame rearrangements and falls short of the full clone set. An unresolved V gene accounts for under half of the shortfall where checked; the remainder is of unknown origin. The V and J calls and clone size were taken over from that table, and D and trimming were inferred from the DNA. The sample includes just under 70,000 clones, with 75% to 90% observed a single time. The leading ten clones occupy more than 8% of the sample.

Collaborating institutions collected whole blood in K2EDTA tubes following their own protocols. For TCRbeta analysis, collaborators shipped samples in one of three forms: frozen whole blood, isolated PBMCs, or DNA extracted from either of those sample types. As for this clone: No cognate antigen has been identified for it. The record has no base qualities; no much larger clone is one base away.

Paper-wide results and their limitations: How much clinical and demographic metadata was included differed by source and by participant, and the metadata was provided uncurated.

CDR3 length: 15 amino acids, cysteine to phenylalanine. Only the CDR3 DNA is retained, 45 bases long and in frame from the first base. As encoded in the germline V gene, CDR1 is KGHSH while CDR2 is LQKENI. Trimming at the junction amounts to 3 bases on V and 1 base on J, and the germline ends lie 13 bases apart. Rearrangement joined TRBV18 to TRBJ2-7; matching of 6 bases hints at TRBD2 as the D gene. The TCR originated in a young man with acute or convalescent COVID-19. The material sequenced was peripheral blood. The bases are TGTGCCAGCTCACCTTCGGGGGACCCTTCCTACGAGCAGTACTTC. Its protein reads: CASSPSGDPSYEQYF.